The T cell receptor beta chain described here comes from a study of blood T cell repertoires in COVID-19. Study summary: The United States, Italy and Spain supplied acute and convalescent COVID-19 samples. From T cells, B-cell-depleted T cells, or PBMCs came the material, which was cDNA or gDNA.

In the original analysis: By means of reference gene primer amplification, nucleated cell counts were estimated. Using immunoSEQ multiplex PCR, the repertoire was profiled, and TCRdb retains in-frame clones only, with some absent. That table supplies the V and J calls and clone size; D and trimming were determined from the DNA. The sample carries about 120,000 clones, 78% recorded once. The V and J ends lost 0 bases and 6 bases respectively, with 15 bases between them. CDR1 is SGHRS, CDR2 YFSETQ, per germline. This CDR3 comprises 15 residues. The chain carries TRBV5-1 and TRBJ1-1, with D maybe TRBD1 (6 bases). The TCR sequence derives from a man aged 65 to 79 with acute or convalescent COVID-19. What was sequenced was peripheral blood. CDR3 sequence (DNA): TGCGCCAGCAGCTTGGTTCCAGGGGTGCGTGCTGAAGCTTTCTTT. As protein: CASSLVPGVRAEAFF.